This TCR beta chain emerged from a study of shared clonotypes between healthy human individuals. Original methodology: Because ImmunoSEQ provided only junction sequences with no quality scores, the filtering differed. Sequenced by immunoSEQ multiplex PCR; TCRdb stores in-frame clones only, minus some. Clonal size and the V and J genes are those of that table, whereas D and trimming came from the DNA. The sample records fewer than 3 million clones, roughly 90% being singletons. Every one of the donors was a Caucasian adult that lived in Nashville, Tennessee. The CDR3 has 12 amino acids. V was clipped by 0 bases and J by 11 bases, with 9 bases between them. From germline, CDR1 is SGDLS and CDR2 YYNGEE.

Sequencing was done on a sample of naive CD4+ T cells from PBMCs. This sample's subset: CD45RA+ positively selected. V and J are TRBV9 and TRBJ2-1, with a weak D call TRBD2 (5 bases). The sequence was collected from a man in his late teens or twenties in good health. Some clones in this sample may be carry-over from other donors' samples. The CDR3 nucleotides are TGTGCCAGCAGCGTAGACCCGGGGAAGCAGTTCTTC. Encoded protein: CASSVDPGKQFF.